This T cell receptor (beta chain) was found in a study of Tregs in tolerant kidney transplant recipients. Broader study findings: The most relevant donor-specific Treg TCRbeta repertoire apparently came from expansion with activated donor B cells. Nucleotide sequences could not be compared across some patients' samples due to primer changes. Validation in larger populations is needed because few patients were studied.

Mixed chimerism was transient after nonmyeloablative marrow transplants from related graft donors. Unstimulated regulatory T cells (CD4+CD25+CD127-), CD4+CD25- non-regulatory cells, CD4 and CD8 cells were FACS-sorted from thawed PBMCs. Germline V CDR1 and CDR2: SGHVT, SQSDAQ. V shed 1 base, J shed 4 bases, and the junction held 7 bases outside the gene matches. The CDR3 covers 16 residues. The table came from immunoSEQ multiplex PCR; TCRdb's copy has only in-frame clones and leaves some out. This sample lists more than 11,000 clones; its ten largest clones have 27%. A word on this clone: Its matching antigen is unknown. The read is 3 residues too short to cover the CDR3 end, so that end is filled in from the germline J gene. Other DNA sequences in the sample encode the same CDR3.

The receptor was isolated from a human patient who received a combined kidney and bone marrow transplant. Some T cells may be provided by the graft donor. The material sequenced was CD8+ T cells from blood (PBMCs), taken 6 months after the transplant. The chain recombines TRBV7-4 with TRBJ1-3; 7 nucleotides agree with TRBD1. CDR3 DNA (partial): TGTGCCAGCAGCTTAGTTCTGCGGGACAGCGGAAACACC. This gives the protein CASSLVLRDSGNT. The full CDR3 reads CASSLVLRDSGNTIYF. Supplemented by reference TRBV7-4 and TRBJ1-3, the full variable domain reads GAGVSQSPRYKVAKRGRDVALRCDSISGHVTLYWYRQTLGQGSEVLTYSQSDAQRDKSGRPSGRFSAERPERSVSTLKIQRTEQGDSAVYLCASSLVLRDSGNTIYFGEGSWLTVV.